This TCR beta chain derives from a study of metastatic and nonmetastatic thyroid tumors. Treatment of any kind had been given to no patient before thyroid surgery. Germline V gene lookup returns CDR1 LNHDA and CDR2 SQIVND (reference sequence). V lost 5 bases and J lost 4, with 9 bases in between. The CDR3 totals 13 residues. TCRdb re-called the PCR reads through MiXCR. The repertoire includes approximately 21,000 clones, approximately 20% of them detected once, and about 21% sits in the top ten. This clone was observed a handful of times. The TCR sequence derives from a male donor with papillary thyroid cancer or a benign thyroid nodule (not recorded which). Some clones in this sample may be carry-over from other donors' samples. The sequenced sample consisted of blood. The chain couples TRBV19 to TRBJ1-5; no definite D call. The CDR3: CASSATHNQPQHF. The DNA for the CDR3 is TGTGCCAGTAGTGCTACGCATAATCAGCCCCAGCATTTT.